Listed below are T cell receptor beta chains from one sample, sequenced in a study of graft-versus-host responses after intestinal transplantation. TCRdb's table, derived via immunoSEQ multiplex PCR, lists solely in-frame clones and lacks some. The repertoire holds 1,800 or so clones, with 88% as singletons. Sequencing used ileum tissue, obtained about 380 days after intestinal transplantation. Receptors originate from a human patient who received an intestinal transplant, so some T cells may come from the graft donor. Each CDR3 is given with its conserved first and last residue. Each record gives: D gene, clone size, J gene, V gene, CDR3 protein, CDR3 DNA. The D gene is left open where the match is weak. Size is stated for part of the rows, as once, few or many counts, or as a class when the clone is expanded.

TRBD1	NA	TRBJ1-1	TRBV10-2	CASSETLGGVVYQAFF	TGCGCCAGCAGTGAGACCTTAGGGGGCGTAGTGTATCAGGCTTTCTTT
TRBD1	NA	TRBJ2-6	TRBV7-3	CASSLKGQGATGANVLTF	TGTGCCAGCAGCTTAAAGGGGCAGGGGGCAACTGGGGCCAACGTCCTGACTTTC
TRBD1	NA	TRBJ1-6	TRBV6-5	CASSTMTGGDSPLHF	TGTGCCAGCAGTACGATGACAGGGGGCGATTCACCCCTCCACTTT
TRBD1	NA	TRBJ2-5	TRBV5-6	CASSLAGTGGVIQETQYF	TGTGCCAGCAGCTTGGCCGGCACAGGGGGCGTGATCCAAGAGACCCAGTACTTC
NA	NA	TRBJ2-7	TRBV4-1	CASSQESRAPSYEQYF	TGCGCCAGCAGCCAAGAGTCCAGGGCCCCCTCCTACGAGCAGTACTTC
TRBD2	NA	TRBJ2-1	TRBV28	CASSLWAPTSGRGYEQFF	TGTGCCAGCAGTTTATGGGCCCCGACTAGCGGGAGGGGGTATGAGCAGTTCTTC
NA	NA	TRBJ1-2	TRBV11-3	CASSLLLELGYTF	TGTGCCAGCAGCTTGCTTTTGGAGTTGGGCTACACCTTC
TRBD2	once	TRBJ2-4	TRBV7-6	CASSLHPAGIDIQYF	TGTGCCAGCAGCCTACATCCAGCGGGGATCGACATTCAGTACTTC
TRBD2	NA	TRBJ2-7	TRBV6-1	CASSQSSGSYEQYF	TGTGCCAGCAGTCAGTCTAGCGGCTCCTACGAGCAGTACTTC
TRBD1	NA	TRBJ2-1	TRBV27	CASSLTRDSYNEQFF	TGTGCCAGCAGTTTGACCCGGGACAGTTACAATGAGCAGTTCTTC
NA	NA	TRBJ2-5	TRBV25-1	CASSPQRVGRETQYF	TGTGCCAGCAGTCCTCAGAGGGTCGGACGGGAGACCCAGTACTTC
TRBD1	NA	TRBJ1-1	TRBV11-2	CASSFGTGGTEAFF	TGTGCCAGCAGCTTTGGGACAGGGGGCACTGAAGCTTTCTTT
NA	once	TRBJ2-5	TRBV11-2	CASSLSSFFQETQYF	TGTGCCAGCAGCTTGAGCAGCTTCTTTCAAGAGACCCAGTACTTC